Each of the 10 T cell receptor beta chains below was sequenced from the same sample in a study of blood T cell repertoires in COVID-19 (dated by TCRdb to 2018 to 2021). Library creation used the immunoSEQ multiplex PCR assay. TCRdb obtained this table from immuneACCESS and retained in-frame rearrangements with V and J assigned. These tables miss some clones; where compared with another copy, unresolved V genes account for less than half of the shortfall, and the remainder is unexplained. The table for this sample lists a few hundred thousand clones; under 90% of them were counted only once. The ten largest clones capture approximately 4.5% of the sample. The sample consisted of PBMCs or T cells enriched from blood (not recorded which). The receptors derive from a man between 25 and 39 years old with acute COVID-19.

The chain joins TRBV11-3 to TRBJ2-1; TRBD2 is a possible D gene (6 bases). The germline gives CDR1 SGHNT, CDR2 YENEEA. V was pared by 6 bases and J by 9 bases, with 15 bases between. This CDR3 is 13 amino acids long. Here the CDR3 DNA reads TGTGCCAGCAGTACTAGCATCCTCAGTGAGCAGTTCTTC. It encodes CASSTSILSEQFF.

With respect to this clone: This same CDR3 is encoded by further DNA sequences in the sample. The V and J genes are TRBV2 and TRBJ1-1; 7 nucleotides match TRBD1. The CDR3 loop spans 13 amino acids. V was pared by 6 bases and J by 5 bases, with 6 bases of the junction left unmatched. The germline gives CDR1 SNHLY, CDR2 FYNNEI. DNA of the CDR3: TGTGCCAGCAGCTTGGGGACAGAAACTGAAGCTTTCTTT. Its translation: CASSLGTETEAFF.

This chain links TRBV5-4 with TRBJ1-6; D is ambiguous. Germline V gives CDR1 SGHNT, CDR2 YYREEE (reference sequence). CDR3 length: 15 amino acids. Trimming took 4 bases from V and 7 from J, leaving 15 bases between them. The CDR3 coding sequence is TGTGCCAGCAGCCGGGAGATAGGGCCAAATTCACCCCTCCACTTT. Amino acids: CASSREIGPNSPLHF.

The sample holds many counts of this clone. This chain links TRBV2 with TRBJ1-6; tentative D call: TRBD1 (6 bases). The CDR3 runs to 14 residues. Trimming took 8 bases from V and 6 from J, leaving 14 bases between them. The germline CDR1 and CDR2 sequences are SNHLY and FYNNEI. CDR3 sequence: CASEDSGLNSPLHF. The CDR3 region has the DNA TGTGCCAGCGAGGACAGCGGACTTAATTCACCCCTCCACTTT.

This sequence joins TRBV10-1 and TRBJ1-2, with 7 bases aligning to TRBD1. Germline V gene data show CDR1 as WNHNN and CDR2 as SYGVQD (reference sequence). With V trimmed by 5 bases and J by 6 bases, 12 bases remained unmatched. This CDR3 is 15 amino acids long. The DNA of the CDR3 is TGCGCCAGCAGTCCCCCGGGACAGAACAGAGATGGCTACACCTTC. Translated, it gives CASSPPGQNRDGYTF.

This rearrangement joins TRBV7-2 to TRBJ1-1; D perhaps matches TRBD1 (5 bases). CDR1 is SGHTA, CDR2 FQGNSA, per germline. The V gene lost 0 bases and the J gene lost 4 bases, with 9 bases spanning the gap. CDR3 size: 14 residues. CDR3: CASSLARGGTEAFF. DNA of the CDR3: TGTGCCAGCAGCTTAGCGCGGGGCGGCACTGAAGCTTTCTTT.

The chain couples TRBV11-3 to TRBJ1-1; D gene unclear. The CDR3 extends over 13 amino acids. Germline lookup yields CDR1 SGHNT and CDR2 YENEEA. The V gene lost 1 base and the J gene lost 10 bases, with 13 bases spanning the gap. CDR3 DNA sequence: TGTGCCAGCAGCTTAGGTGCAGTTCCGGGAGCTTTCTTT. The encoded protein is CASSLGAVPGAFF.

V gene TRBV5-1 combines with J gene TRBJ2-1; TRBD1 matches at 7 bases. Losses at the gene ends were 9 bases for V and 3 bases for J; bases not matched to a gene: 9. CDR3 length equals 14 residues. Germline CDR1 is SGHRS and CDR2 is YFSETQ. The CDR3 region has the DNA TGCGCCACGACTCCGGGACAGAACTACAATGAGCAGTTCTTC. This encodes CATTPGQNYNEQFF. The full variable domain, with the rest looked up from reference TRBV5-1 and TRBJ2-1, is KAGVTQTPRYLIKTRGQQVTLSCSPISGHRSVSWYQQTPGQGLQFLFEYFSETQRNKGNFPGRFSGRQFSNSRSEMNVSTLELGDSALYLCATTPGQNYNEQFFGPGTRLTVL.

The chain carries TRBV6-5 and TRBJ2-3; 10 bases fit TRBD2. CDR3 length: 13 residues. CDR1 MNHEY and CDR2 SVGAGI come from the germline V gene. The V and J ends lost 7 bases and 4 bases, in that order; junction bases with no gene match: 2. This chain's CDR3 is CASTSGSADTQYF. CDR3 coding DNA: TGTGCCAGCACTAGCGGGAGCGCAGATACGCAGTATTTT.

The chain is built from TRBV3-1 (or the pseudogene TRBV3-2) and TRBJ2-2; TRBD1 matches 7 bases. The CDR3 consists of 14 residues. Germline CDR1 and CDR2: LGHDT and YNNKEL (reference sequence). The V and J ends lost 1 base and 5 bases, in that order; junction bases with no gene match: 1. The CDR3 spells CASSQGQGTGELFF. CDR3 nucleotides: TGTGCCAGCAGCCAAGGACAGGGAACCGGGGAGCTGTTTTTT.